These 26 T cell receptor beta chains were all obtained from the same sample, sequenced in a study of shared T cell receptors in the human thymus. The table came from immunoSEQ multiplex PCR; TCRdb's copy has only in-frame clones and leaves some out. This table holds about 660,000 clones, over 75% found once. A further study also used this sample, focusing on human thymus T cells.

Sequencing used thymocytes. Receptors were obtained from a boy in the first two years of life with a congenital heart defect.

The genes are TRBV5-7 and TRBJ1-2, with unresolved D. TRBV5-7 is assigned to the ORF class and has an uncertain function. The CDR3 has 11 amino acids. V was shortened by 2 bases and J by 8 bases, with 7 bases between the two germline ends. The CDR3 coding sequence is TGTGCCAGCAGCTTCCGGAGGGGCTACACCTTC. Residues: CASSFRRGYTF.

The chain employs TRBV28 and TRBJ2-3; 7 positions agree with TRBD2. There are 15 residues in the CDR3. Per germline, CDR1 MDHEN and CDR2 SYDVKM. The J segment lost 4 bases and the V segment lost 5 bases, leaving 9 bases of the junction unmatched. DNA of the CDR3: TGTGCCAGCAGTCGCGTAAGGGGAGGGGCAGATACGCAGTATTTT. Translated: CASSRVRGGADTQYF.

This clone was found a few times. The V and J genes are TRBV11-3 and TRBJ2-5; 9 bases line up with TRBD1. This CDR3 is built from 15 residues. Germline V CDR1 and CDR2: SGHNT, YENEEA. V was pared by 5 bases and J by 5 bases, with 9 bases of the junction left unmatched. The CDR3: CASSPDGTGKETQYF. In DNA, the CDR3 is TGTGCCAGCAGCCCTGACGGGACAGGGAAGGAGACCCAGTACTTC. The entire variable domain, with the rest obtained from reference TRBV11-3 and TRBJ2-5, is as follows: EAGVVQSPRYKIIEKKQPVAFWCNPISGHNTLYWYLQNLGQGPELLIRYENEEAVDDSQLPKDRFSAERLKGVDSTLKIQPAELGDSAVYLCASSPDGTGKETQYFGPGTRLLVL.

The rearrangement uses TRBV19 and TRBJ1-1; perhaps TRBD1 as D (5 bases). V lost 5 bases, J lost 11 bases, and 12 bases lay in between. CDR3 size: 11 residues. Germline CDR1 reads LNHDA; CDR2 reads SQIVND (reference sequence). The CDR3 loop reads CASSDTGRAFF. CDR3 nucleotides: TGTGCCAGTAGTGATACAGGACGGGCTTTCTTT.

The chain is built from TRBV5-6 and TRBJ1-2, with TRBD1 matching over 7 bases. This CDR3 comprises 16 residues. CDR1 and CDR2 (germline): SGHDT, YYEEEE. Trimming removed 4 bases from V and 4 bases from J; junction bases left unmatched: 13. The CDR3 nucleotides are TGTGCCAGCAGCCACACTCGCCGGGACAGCATCTATGGCTACACCTTC. It encodes CASSHTRRDSIYGYTF.

The CDR3 here is CATSKDGAVASYEQYF. The CDR3 nucleotides read TGTGCCACCAGCAAGGACGGAGCGGTTGCCTCCTACGAGCAGTACTTC. The chain couples TRBV15 to TRBJ2-7; D may be TRBD2 (5 bases). CDR1 LNHNV and CDR2 YYDKDF come from the germline V gene (reference sequence). V gave up 4 bases and J gave up 0 bases, with 16 bases separating them. The CDR3 length is 16 residues.

The chain has TRBV29-1 and TRBJ2-1, with 12 bases that match TRBD2. The germline V gene has CDR1 SQVTM and CDR2 ANQGSEA. Losses at the gene ends were 3 bases for V and 3 bases for J; bases not matched to a gene: 3. The CDR3 is 15 residues long. The CDR3 loop reads CSVDLAGGYYNEQFF. As DNA, the CDR3 is TGCAGCGTTGATCTAGCGGGGGGGTACTACAATGAGCAGTTCTTC.

The chain is built from TRBV19 and TRBJ2-2; 10 bases map to TRBD1. CDR3 length equals 16 residues. The V gene end was trimmed by 7 bases and the J gene end by 4 bases; junction bases not matched to a gene: 9. Germline CDR1 LNHDA, CDR2 SQIVND (reference sequence). CDR3 amino acids: CASKKEGQGFTGELFF. For the CDR3, the DNA is TGTGCCAGTAAGAAAGAGGGACAGGGGTTCACCGGGGAGCTGTTTTTT. The full variable domain, with the rest looked up from reference TRBV19 and TRBJ2-2, is DGGITQSPKYLFRKEGQNVTLSCEQNLNHDAMYWYRQDPGQGLRLIYYSQIVNDFQKGDIAEGYSVSREKKESFPLTVTSAQKNPTAFYLCASKKEGQGFTGELFFGEGSRLTVL.

This chain connects TRBV25-1 to TRBJ2-1; D may be TRBD2 (5 bases). The CDR3 is made up of 16 amino acids. Germline CDR1 is MGHDK and CDR2 is SYGVNS. Trimming pared 1 base from V and 8 bases from J, leaving 18 bases between. CDR3 sequence reads: CASSESGSPTTDEQFF. CDR3 in DNA: TGTGCCAGCAGTGAATCTGGGAGCCCAACAACCGATGAGCAGTTCTTC. The full variable domain, rest sourced from reference TRBV25-1 and TRBJ2-1, is EADIYQTPRYLVIGTGKKITLECSQTMGHDKMYWYQQDPGMELHLIHYSYGVNSTEKGDLSSESTVSRIRTEHFPLTLESARPSHTSQYLCASSESGSPTTDEQFFGPGTRLTVL.

This chain connects TRBV19 to TRBJ2-6, with a tentative D call TRBD2 (6 bases). In germline, CDR1 is LNHDA, CDR2 SQIVND (reference sequence). The CDR3 has 17 amino acids. Trimming shortened V by 7 bases and J by 1 base, and 17 bases separated the two germline ends. The CDR3, as DNA: TGTGCCAGTACATGGCGGCCAGGGACTTCTGGGGCCAACGTCCTGACTTTC. As protein: CASTWRPGTSGANVLTF.

This chain uses TRBV5-6 with TRBJ2-7; 8 bases align to TRBD2. The CDR3 has 15 residues. J was trimmed by 4 bases and V by 5 bases; bases with no gene match: 11. Germline V gene data show CDR1 as SGHDT and CDR2 as YYEEEE. The CDR3 region has the DNA TGTGCCAGCAGAAGTCAACGACTAGCGACGTACGAGCAGTACTTC. Translation gives CASRSQRLATYEQYF.

The CDR3 DNA is TGCGCCAGCAGTGAGCGGTTCGACAGGGGGACCTACGAGCAGTACTTC. It is translated as CASSERFDRGTYEQYF. The chain joins TRBV10-2 to TRBJ2-7, with 9 bases fitting TRBD1. Germline CDR1 and CDR2: WSHSY and SAAADI. Germline trimming cut 2 bases from V and 2 bases from J; bases unmatched to any gene: 7. This CDR3 is 16 amino acids long.

This chain uses TRBV6-6 with TRBJ2-5, with 9 bases that match TRBD2. CDR1 MNHNY and CDR2 SVGAGI come from the germline V gene (reference sequence). This CDR3 has 16 amino acids. Germline trimming cut 6 bases from V and 5 bases from J; bases unmatched to any gene: 13. The CDR3 region has the DNA TGTGCCAGCAGGAAGGCGGGAGGGCCTCGGGTGGAGACCCAGTACTTC. It yields the protein CASRKAGGPRVETQYF.

This chain links TRBV4-2 with TRBJ2-3; 7 bases align to TRBD1. Germline V gene sequence: CDR1 LGHNA, CDR2 YNFKEQ. The V and J ends lost 0 bases and 1 base, in that order; junction bases with no gene match: 7. CDR3 length: 17 amino acids. The CDR3 loop is CASSQEGWTGGTDTQYF. Written as DNA, the CDR3 is TGTGCCAGCAGCCAAGAAGGCTGGACAGGCGGCACAGATACGCAGTATTTT.

This clone was recorded only once. The chain employs TRBV30 and TRBJ2-3; TRBD2 is a possible D gene (5 bases). Germline CDR1 and CDR2: GTSNPN and SVGIG (reference sequence). CDR3 length: 15 residues. Trimming removed 2 bases at V and 5 bases at J, with 17 bases between. This CDR3 reads CAWSLAIGSVDTQYF. In DNA form, the CDR3 reads TGTGCCTGGAGTTTGGCCATAGGGAGTGTAGATACGCAGTATTTT.

The chain combines TRBV12-5 with TRBJ2-1, with a possible D match to TRBD2 (5 bases). The CDR3 length is 15 residues. From germline, CDR1 is LGHNT and CDR2 FRNRAP. V lost 6 bases and J 3 bases, leaving 15 bases between the germline ends. CDR3 nucleotide sequence: TGTGCTAGTGGAGGAGCAGGTGACTACTACAATGAGCAGTTCTTC. Amino acid sequence: CASGGAGDYYNEQFF.

This chain connects TRBV7-2 to TRBJ2-7, with D perhaps matching TRBD1 (5 bases). The V and J ends lost 1 base and 3 bases respectively, with 13 bases between them. Looked up from germline, CDR1 is SGHTA and CDR2 is FQGNSA. The CDR3 spans 15 residues. In nucleotides, the CDR3 is TGTGCCAGCAGCTTAGGTGATAGTAGGGGCTACGAGCAGTACTTC. It yields the protein CASSLGDSRGYEQYF.

The chain is built from TRBV30 and TRBJ1-5; D perhaps matches TRBD1 (6 bases). There are 14 residues in the CDR3. Trimming pared 2 bases from V and 5 bases from J, leaving 13 bases between. Germline lookup yields CDR1 GTSNPN and CDR2 SVGIG (reference sequence). CDR3 residues: CAWSWRGQDQPQHF. The CDR3 coding sequence is TGTGCCTGGAGTTGGCGGGGGCAAGATCAGCCCCAGCATTTT.

The chain carries TRBV29-1 and TRBJ2-7; 8 bases match TRBD1. The junction had 5 bases not matched to a gene; V was cut back by 4 bases and J by 6 bases. This CDR3 comprises 12 residues. Per the germline V gene, CDR1 is SQVTM and CDR2 is ANQGSEA. Here the CDR3 reads CSVVVRGREQYF. CDR3 DNA: TGCAGCGTTGTTGTCAGGGGGCGCGAGCAGTACTTC.

V gene TRBV19 combines with J gene TRBJ2-7; 9 bases fit TRBD1. The CDR3 length is 16 residues. Per germline, CDR1 LNHDA and CDR2 SQIVND (reference sequence). V lost 4 bases to trimming and J lost 3 bases; unmatched junction nucleotides: 10. The CDR3 spells CASSKSIDRGGYEQYF. DNA for the CDR3: TGTGCCAGTAGTAAAAGTATCGACAGGGGGGGCTACGAGCAGTACTTC.

The rearrangement joins TRBV2 to TRBJ1-6; 8 bases match TRBD1. V trimming: 6 bases; J trimming: 9 bases; junction bases outside the gene matches: 13. This CDR3 has 16 amino acids. Germline CDR1 and CDR2: SNHLY and FYNNEI. The CDR3 is CASRRQGKGGISPLHF. CDR3 DNA sequence: TGTGCCAGCAGGCGACAGGGGAAGGGGGGGATTTCACCCCTCCACTTT.

The chain employs TRBV6-5 and TRBJ2-5; no reliable D call. Between the trimmed V and J ends, which lost 6 bases and 6 bases, there was a span of 8 bases. The CDR3 covers 11 residues. CDR1 is MNHEY, CDR2 SVGAGI, per germline. The CDR3 region is CASRQQKTQYF. The CDR3 DNA reads TGTGCCAGCAGACAACAAAAGACCCAGTACTTC.

V and J are TRBV2 and TRBJ1-5; maybe TRBD1 (5 bases). With 8 bases removed from V and 2 bases from J, the gap between germline ends came to 16 bases. The CDR3 covers 15 residues. CDR1 SNHLY and CDR2 FYNNEI come from the germline V gene. CDR3 loop: CASRGERGGNQPQHF. The CDR3 bases are TGTGCCAGCCGGGGGGAACGAGGGGGCAATCAGCCCCAGCATTTT.

The rearrangement uses TRBV30 and TRBJ1-1, with D unclear. This CDR3 spans 14 amino acids. CDR1 GTSNPN and CDR2 SVGIG come from the germline V gene (reference sequence). V lost 1 base, J lost 2 bases, and 11 bases lay in between. CDR3 coding DNA: TGTGCCTGGAGTGAAAATGTCAGAAACACTGAAGCTTTCTTT. This sequence encodes CAWSENVRNTEAFF.

V usage is TRBV7-2 and J usage is TRBJ2-7; 7 bases align to TRBD2. V lost 3 bases to trimming and J lost 7 bases; unmatched junction nucleotides: 6. There are 13 residues in the CDR3. In germline, CDR1 is SGHTA, CDR2 FQGNSA. Here the CDR3 DNA reads TGTGCCAGCAGCTTTGGCGGGAGTTGGGAGCAGTACTTC. It yields the protein CASSFGGSWEQYF.

The rearrangement joins TRBV6-5 to TRBJ2-1; 9 nucleotides align to TRBD1. Germline assignment: CDR1 MNHEY and CDR2 SVGAGI. The CDR3 has 15 amino acids. Trimming took 4 bases from V and 1 from J; bases not matched to a gene: 2. CDR3 sequence (DNA): TGTGCCAGCAGTTCGGGACAGGGTTCCTACAATGAGCAGTTCTTC. Translated, it gives CASSSGQGSYNEQFF.